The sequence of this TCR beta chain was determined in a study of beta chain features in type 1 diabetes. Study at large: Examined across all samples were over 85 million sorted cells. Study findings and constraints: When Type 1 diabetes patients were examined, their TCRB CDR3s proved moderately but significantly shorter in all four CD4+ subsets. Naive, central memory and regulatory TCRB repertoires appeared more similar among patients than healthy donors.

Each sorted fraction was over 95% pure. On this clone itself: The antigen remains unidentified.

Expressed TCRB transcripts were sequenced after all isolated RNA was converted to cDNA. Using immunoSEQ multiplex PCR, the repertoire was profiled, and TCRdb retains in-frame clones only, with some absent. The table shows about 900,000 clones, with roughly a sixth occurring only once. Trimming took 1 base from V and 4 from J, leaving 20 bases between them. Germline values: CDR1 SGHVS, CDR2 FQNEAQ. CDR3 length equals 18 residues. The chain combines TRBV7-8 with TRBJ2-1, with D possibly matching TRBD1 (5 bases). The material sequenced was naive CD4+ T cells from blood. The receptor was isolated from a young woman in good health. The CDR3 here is CASSLGGVAGTGYNEQFF. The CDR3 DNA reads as TGTGCCAGCAGCTTAGGGGGCGTTGCAGGCACCGGTTACAATGAGCAGTTCTTC.